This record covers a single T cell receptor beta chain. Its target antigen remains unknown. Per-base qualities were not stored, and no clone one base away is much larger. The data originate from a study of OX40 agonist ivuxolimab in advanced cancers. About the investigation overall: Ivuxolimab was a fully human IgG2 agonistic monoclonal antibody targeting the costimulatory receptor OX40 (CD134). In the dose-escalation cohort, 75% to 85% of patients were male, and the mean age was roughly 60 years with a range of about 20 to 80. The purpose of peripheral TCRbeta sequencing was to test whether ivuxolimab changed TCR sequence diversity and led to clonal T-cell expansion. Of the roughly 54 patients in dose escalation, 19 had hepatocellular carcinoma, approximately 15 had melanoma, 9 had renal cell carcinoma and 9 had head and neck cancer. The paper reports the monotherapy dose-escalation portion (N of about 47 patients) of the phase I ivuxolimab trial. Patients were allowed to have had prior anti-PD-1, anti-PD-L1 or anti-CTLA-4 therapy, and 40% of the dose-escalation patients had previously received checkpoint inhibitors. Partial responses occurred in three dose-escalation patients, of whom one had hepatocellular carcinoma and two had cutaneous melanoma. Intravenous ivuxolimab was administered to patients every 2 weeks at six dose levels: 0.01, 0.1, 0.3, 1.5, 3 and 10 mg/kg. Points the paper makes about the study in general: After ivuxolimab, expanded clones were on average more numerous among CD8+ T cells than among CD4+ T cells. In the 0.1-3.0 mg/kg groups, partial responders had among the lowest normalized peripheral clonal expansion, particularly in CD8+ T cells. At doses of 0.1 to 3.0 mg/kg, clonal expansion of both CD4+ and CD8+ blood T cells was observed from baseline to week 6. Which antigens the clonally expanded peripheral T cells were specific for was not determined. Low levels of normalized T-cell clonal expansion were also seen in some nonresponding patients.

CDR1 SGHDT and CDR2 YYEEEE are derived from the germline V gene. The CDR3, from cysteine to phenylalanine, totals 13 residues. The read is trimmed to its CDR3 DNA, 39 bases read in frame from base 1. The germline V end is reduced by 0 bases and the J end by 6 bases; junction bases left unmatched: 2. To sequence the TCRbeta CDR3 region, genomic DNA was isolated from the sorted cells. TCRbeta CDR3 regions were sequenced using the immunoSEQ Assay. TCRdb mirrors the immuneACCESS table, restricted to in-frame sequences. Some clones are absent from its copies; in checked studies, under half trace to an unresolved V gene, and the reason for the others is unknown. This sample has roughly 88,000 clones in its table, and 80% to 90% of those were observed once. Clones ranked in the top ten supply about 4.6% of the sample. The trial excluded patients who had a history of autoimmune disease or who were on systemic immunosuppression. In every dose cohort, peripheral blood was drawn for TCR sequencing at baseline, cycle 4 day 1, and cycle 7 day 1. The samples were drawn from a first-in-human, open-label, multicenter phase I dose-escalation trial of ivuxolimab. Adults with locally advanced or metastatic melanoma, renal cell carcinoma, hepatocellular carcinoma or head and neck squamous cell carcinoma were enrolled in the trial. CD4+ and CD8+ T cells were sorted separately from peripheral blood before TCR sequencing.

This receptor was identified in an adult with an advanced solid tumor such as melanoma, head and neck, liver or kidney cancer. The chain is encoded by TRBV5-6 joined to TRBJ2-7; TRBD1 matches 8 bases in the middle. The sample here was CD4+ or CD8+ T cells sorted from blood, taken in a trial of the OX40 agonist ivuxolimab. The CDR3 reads CASSLGTGREQYF. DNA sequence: TGTGCCAGCAGCTTGGGGACAGGGCGCGAGCAGTACTTC.